Described below is a single TCR beta chain sequence and its context. The antigen is unknown. Germline loops: CDR1 SGHRS, CDR2 YFSETQ. CDR3 size: 20 residues. The ends lost 4 bases at V and 0 bases at J; junction bases unmatched: 13. A single heparinised draw of around 110 mL on average was taken per donor. The data originate from a study of beta chain features in type 1 diabetes. About the study: Across all samples, some 110 million sorted cells were examined. General study points: The influence of HLA type on TCRB rearrangement stayed undetermined. Moderately but significantly shorter TCRB CDR3s were found in Type 1 diabetes patients in all four CD4+ subsets. Reduced insertions and increased deletions marked VDJ junctions in type 1 diabetes patients.

Expressed TCRB transcripts were sequenced because the isolated RNA had all been reverse transcribed beforehand. Repertoires were generated with immunoSEQ multiplex PCR, while TCRdb's copy carries only in-frame clones and drops some. The repertoire holds about 70,000 clones, with just under 50% as singletons. The sequence came from a man aged 30 to 39 with type 1 diabetes. The chain is built from TRBV5-1 and TRBJ2-4; 13 nucleotides agree with TRBD2. The specimen was central memory CD4+ T cells from blood. The CDR3 DNA follows: TGCGCCAGCAGCGCTTTCCCCGGGACTAGCGGGAAGGAAGCCAAAAACATTCAGTACTTC. Translated, it gives CASSAFPGTSGKEAKNIQYF.